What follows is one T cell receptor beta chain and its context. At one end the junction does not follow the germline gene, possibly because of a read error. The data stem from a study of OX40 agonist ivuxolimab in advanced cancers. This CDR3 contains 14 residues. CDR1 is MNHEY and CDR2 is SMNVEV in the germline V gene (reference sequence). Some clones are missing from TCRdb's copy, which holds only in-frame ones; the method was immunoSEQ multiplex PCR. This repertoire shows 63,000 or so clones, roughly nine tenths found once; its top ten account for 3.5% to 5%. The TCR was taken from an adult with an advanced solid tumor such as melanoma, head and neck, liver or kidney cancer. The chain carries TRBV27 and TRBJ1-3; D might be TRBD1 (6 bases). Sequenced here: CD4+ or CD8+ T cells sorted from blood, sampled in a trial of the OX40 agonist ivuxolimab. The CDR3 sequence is CASQDRNSGNTTYF. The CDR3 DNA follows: TGTGCCAGCCAAGACAGGAACTCTGGAAACACCACATATTTT.